One sample yielded the 6 T cell receptor beta chains listed below, sequenced in a study of T cell responses to AZD1222 COVID-19 vaccine (dated by TCRdb to the early 2020s). Library preparation employed the immunoSEQ multiplex PCR assay. Held by TCRdb, this immuneACCESS table contains in-frame sequences only and omits some clones. Under half of the omission traces to an unresolved V gene where checked; the cause of the rest is unknown. Here the sample has approximately 73,000 clones; 80% to 85% occur a single time. 9.8% of the sample lies in the top ten. What this sample's time point label stands for: baseline before first vaccination. This specimen consisted of peripheral blood, obtained on day 0 of AZD1222 vaccination. The receptors originated from an adult in good health.

V usage is TRBV29-1 and J usage is TRBJ2-6, with no clear D. The CDR3 spans 14 residues. The V end was cut by 3 bases, the J end by 0 bases, with 6 bases between. Germline V gene lookup returns CDR1 SQVTM and CDR2 ANQGSEA. The CDR3 nucleotides are TGCAGCGTTGACGGTCCCTCTGGGGCCAACGTCCTGACTTTC. Residues: CSVDGPSGANVLTF. The variable domain in full, with the rest retrieved from reference TRBV29-1 and TRBJ2-6, is SAVISQKPSRDICQRGTSLTIQCQVDSQVTMMFWYRQQPGQSLTLIATANQGSEATYESGFVIDKFPISRPNLTFSTLTVSNMSPEDSSIYLCSVDGPSGANVLTFGAGSRLTVL.

The V call is TRBV7-2, the J call TRBJ1-3, with D hard to call. V was trimmed by 4 bases and J by 4 bases, leaving 17 bases between them. This CDR3 region has 16 residues. CDR1 is SGHTA and CDR2 is FQGNSA in the germline V gene. CDR3 sequence reads: CASSSTGRSSGNTIYF. The CDR3 coding sequence is TGTGCCAGCAGCTCAACCGGACGGAGTTCGGGAAACACCATATATTTT.

V and J are TRBV27 and TRBJ2-1, with 8 bases fitting TRBD2. The CDR3 spans 13 residues. The V gene end was trimmed by 7 bases and the J gene end by 8 bases; junction bases not matched to a gene: 7. Germline loops: CDR1 MNHEY, CDR2 SMNVEV (reference sequence). The CDR3 DNA is TGTGCCAGCAAGGGCGGGGGGCAGGATGAGCAGTTCTTC. Encoded protein: CASKGGGQDEQFF.

The CDR3 DNA reads as TGTGCCAGCAGCCAAGATGGACGGAAGAGCTCCTATAATTCACCCCTCCACTTT. It translates to CASSQDGRKSSYNSPLHF. The V gene is TRBV4-2, the J gene TRBJ1-6, with D unresolved. This CDR3 spans 18 amino acids. Germline CDR1 and CDR2: LGHNA and YNFKEQ. V lost 0 bases and J 0 bases, leaving 12 bases between the germline ends.

The rearrangement joins TRBV29-1 to TRBJ2-5; D possibly corresponds to TRBD1 (6 bases). The CDR3 sequence is 13 residues long. Looked up from germline, CDR1 is SQVTM and CDR2 is ANQGSEA. Trimming left V 6 bases short and J 5 bases short, with 16 bases between. CDR3 protein: CSVGTTWGETQYF. DNA for the CDR3: TGCAGCGTCGGGACAACCTGGGGGGAGACCCAGTACTTC.

The rearrangement joins TRBV5-5 to TRBJ2-7; 7 bases agree with TRBD1. CDR3 length: 16 residues. Germline CDR1 is SGHKS and CDR2 is YYEKEE (reference sequence). The V segment lost 4 bases and the J segment 2 bases; nucleotides outside the gene matches: 12. The CDR3 sequence: CASSAYGQVPAYEQYF. In DNA form, the CDR3 reads TGTGCCAGCAGCGCCTACGGACAGGTACCCGCCTACGAGCAGTACTTC.